These T cell receptor beta chains were read from a single sample in a study of T cell responses to AZD1222 COVID-19 vaccine. Profiled with immunoSEQ multiplex PCR; TCRdb holds only in-frame clones, not every one. This table has some 110,000 clones, 80% to 90% appearing once. This specimen consisted of peripheral blood, obtained on day 0 of AZD1222 vaccination. These receptor sequences come from an adult in good health. Both conserved end residues are part of each CDR3. A D gene is named only where the DNA matches it firmly. Only part of the rows carry a size: once, few, many, or a class if the clone is expanded.

cdr3_aa	cdr3_nt	j_call	clone_size	d_call	v_call
CSASGEWFKYF	TGCAGTGCTAGCGGGGAGTGGTTTAAGTACTTC	TRBJ2-7	-	-	TRBV20-1
CASSLGQLNEKLFF	TGTGCCAGCAGCTTAGGACAGCTGAATGAAAAACTGTTTTTT	TRBJ1-4	-	-	TRBV5-4
CASSFGTDYYNEQFF	TGCGCCAGCAGCTTCGGGACAGACTACTACAATGAGCAGTTCTTC	TRBJ2-1	-	TRBD1	TRBV5-1
CASSVGDKLTYEQYF	TGTGCCAGCAGCGTAGGGGACAAACTAACCTACGAGCAGTACTTC	TRBJ2-7	-	-	TRBV9
CASSQDRSSYNSPLHF	TGCGCCAGCAGCCAAGACCGGAGCTCCTATAATTCACCCCTCCACTTT	TRBJ1-6	-	-	TRBV4-3
CASSQAPRANTEAFF	TGCGCCAGCAGCCAAGCGCCCAGGGCGAACACTGAAGCTTTCTTT	TRBJ1-1	-	-	TRBV4-1
CASSSPGGAGEKLFF	TGTGCCAGCAGTTCTCCGGGGGGCGCGGGTGAAAAACTGTTTTTT	TRBJ1-4	-	-	TRBV28
CASSLQGGSNQPQHF	TGTGCCAGCAGCCTGCAGGGGGGAAGCAATCAGCCCCAGCATTTT	TRBJ1-5	-	TRBD1	TRBV7-2
CASGAGLGWYNEQFF	TGTGCTAGTGGTGCAGGACTAGGATGGTACAATGAGCAGTTCTTC	TRBJ2-1	-	TRBD2	TRBV12-5
CASSAGGHFGYTF	TGTGCCAGCAGCGCCGGCGGACATTTTGGCTACACCTTC	TRBJ1-2	-	-	TRBV7-9
CSVDELNTEAFF	TGCAGCGTTGACGAGTTGAACACTGAAGCTTTCTTT	TRBJ1-1	once	-	TRBV29-1
CASSSQSTGIPKKFF	TGTGCCAGCAGCTCACAGTCGACAGGCATCCCTAAAAAGTTCTTC	TRBJ2-1	-	-	TRBV9
CATSRDRLGSTGELFF	TGTGCCACCAGCAGAGATCGACTAGGATCAACCGGGGAGCTGTTTTTT	TRBJ2-2	few	-	TRBV15
CASSSIYTGELFF	TGTGCCAGCAGTTCAATTTACACCGGGGAGCTGTTTTTT	TRBJ2-2	few	-	TRBV27
CASSESIGSGANVLTF	TGCGCCAGCAGTGAGTCAATAGGTAGTGGGGCCAACGTCCTGACTTTC	TRBJ2-6	few	-	TRBV10-1
CARGDSRPEAFF	TGTGCCAGGGGGGACTCGCGACCTGAAGCTTTCTTT	TRBJ1-1	-	-	TRBV2
CASSLWQTEAFF	TGTGCCAGCAGTCTTTGGCAGACTGAAGCTTTCTTT	TRBJ1-1	-	-	TRBV28